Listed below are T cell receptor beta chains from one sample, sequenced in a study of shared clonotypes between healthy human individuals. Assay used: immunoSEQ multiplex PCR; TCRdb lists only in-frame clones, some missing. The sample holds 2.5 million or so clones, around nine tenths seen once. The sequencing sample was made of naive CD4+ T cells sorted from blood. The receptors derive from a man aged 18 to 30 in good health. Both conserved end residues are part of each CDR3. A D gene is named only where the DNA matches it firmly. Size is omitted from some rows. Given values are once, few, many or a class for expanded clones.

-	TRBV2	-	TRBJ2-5	TGTGCCAGCAGGAAGGGGGAACAAGAGACCCAGTACTTC	CASRKGEQETQYF
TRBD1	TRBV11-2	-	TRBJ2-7	TGTGCCAGCAGCCCATCGGGACAGGGCTACGAGCAGTACTTC	CASSPSGQGYEQYF
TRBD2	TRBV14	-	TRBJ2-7	TGTGCCAGCAGCCAAGATAAACTAGCGGGAGTCTCCGGCGAGCAGTACTTC	CASSQDKLAGVSGEQYF
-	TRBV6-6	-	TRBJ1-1	TGTGCCAGCAGTTATCCTGCGGACACTGAAGCTTTCTTT	CASSYPADTEAFF
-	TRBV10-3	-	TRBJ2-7	TGTGCCATCAGTGCCGGTCTAGGGGACTACGAGCAGTACTTC	CAISAGLGDYEQYF
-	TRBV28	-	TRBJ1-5	TGTGCCAGCAGTTCGGGGGCAGGCGGCAATCAGCCCCAGCATTTT	CASSSGAGGNQPQHF
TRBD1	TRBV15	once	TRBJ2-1	TGTGCCACCAGCACCGGGACAGCCAATGAGCAGTTCTTC	CATSTGTANEQFF
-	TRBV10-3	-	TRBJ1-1	TGTGCCATCAGCCACCCGGGGAGAGGCACTGAAGCTTTCTTT	CAISHPGRGTEAFF
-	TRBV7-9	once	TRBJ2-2	TGTGCCAGCAGCCCATCGGTAGGCAGGGGTAGCACCGGGGAGCTGTTTTTT	CASSPSVGRGSTGELFF
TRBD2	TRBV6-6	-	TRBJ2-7	TGTGCCAGCAGCGGGGCTAGCGGCACCTACGAGCAGTACTTC	CASSGASGTYEQYF
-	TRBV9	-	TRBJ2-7	TGTGCCAGCAGAGGGGTTAGAGGATGGGACGGACCCTACGAGCAGTACTTC	CASRGVRGWDGPYEQYF